This entry lists 32 T cell receptor beta chains sequenced from one sample in a study of tumor and adjacent non-tumor tissue in lung cancer. The library came from three nested PCR rounds adapted from ARM-PCR protocols. One entry per CDR3 protein results from TCRdb running MiXCR on the multiplex PCR reads. The repertoire includes about 200,000 distinct CDR3 sequences, approximately 74% of them detected once, and approximately 26% sits in the top ten. RNA was extracted from bulk tissue without any cell sorting. Material for sequencing was lung tumor tissue. Receptors were obtained from a man in his 60s with non-small cell lung cancer.

The sample holds a few counts of this clonotype. This chain's CDR3 is CSVERVHTF. The CDR3 nucleotides are TGCAGCGTTGAAAGGGTCCACACCTTC. This sequence joins TRBV29-1 and TRBJ1-2; D call uncertain. The CDR3 spans 9 residues. The V gene lost 2 bases and the J gene lost 12 bases, with 7 bases spanning the gap. The germline gives CDR1 SQVTM, CDR2 ANQGSEA.

On this clonotype itself: The junction departs from germline at one end; a sequencing error may be responsible. The chain uses TRBV6-5 and TRBJ1-1; TRBD1 matches 7 bases. Germline CDR1 and CDR2: MNHEY and SVGAGI. This CDR3 is built from 17 residues. CDR3 nucleotide sequence: TGTGCCAACAGTCCCTCATTGACGACAGGGATGAACACTGAAGCTTTCTTT. It codes for CANSPSLTTGMNTEAFF.

Notes on this clonotype: The CDR3 does not close with the conserved phenylalanine or tryptophan, likely indicating a read error. V is TRBV5-5 and J is TRBJ2-2; possibly TRBD1 for D (5 bases). CDR3 length equals 14 residues. The germline CDR1 and CDR2 sequences are SGHKS and YYEKEE (reference sequence). The DNA of the CDR3 is TGTGCCAGCAAGGGCAGGGCGAAGACCGGGGAGCTGTTTTCT. Translation: CASKGRAKTGELFS.

Turning to this clonotype: Lacking the conserved final phenylalanine or tryptophan, this CDR3 likely reflects a read error. The chain carries TRBV28 and TRBJ2-7, with unresolved D. This CDR3 contains 15 residues. Germline V CDR1 and CDR2: MDHEN, SYDVKM. The CDR3 reads CDSSSDSPPGYEQYI. The CDR3 coding sequence is TGTGACAGCAGTTCCGACTCCCCACCCGGCTACGAGCAGTACATC.

J is TRBJ1-6 and V is TRBV20-1; D uncertain. In germline, CDR1 is DFQATT, CDR2 SNEGSKA (reference sequence). V gave up 4 bases and J gave up 7 bases, with 17 bases separating them. This CDR3 is built from 15 residues. The CDR3 bases are TGCAGTGCTAAGCGCAGCATAGAGGGAAATTCACCCCTCCACTTT. Its translation is CSAKRSIEGNSPLHF.

In the case of this clonotype: Because it lacks the conserved phenylalanine or tryptophan at the end, this CDR3 is likely a read error. The chain joins TRBV5-6 to TRBJ1-6; TRBD1 is a possible D gene (5 bases). Germline assignment: CDR1 SGHDT and CDR2 YYEEEE. CDR3 length: 16 residues. The CDR3 nucleotides read TGTGCCAGCAGCTTGGCCATGGGGCGTAATAATCCACCCCTCCACTAT. Its translation is CASSLAMGRNNPPLHY.

This clonotype turned up a few times. The chain uses TRBV20-1 and TRBJ2-3, with D perhaps matching TRBD1 (6 bases). Germline CDR1 DFQATT, CDR2 SNEGSKA (reference sequence). This CDR3 is built from 15 residues. Trimming removed 6 bases from V and 6 bases from J, with 22 bases in between. CDR3 residues: CSAFRGSALTDTQYF. The CDR3 DNA sequence: TGCAGTGCCTTCAGGGGTTCAGCGCTTACCGATACGCAGTATTTT.

This clonotype occurred many times. The chain combines TRBV20-1 with TRBJ2-7; D is perhaps TRBD1 or TRBD2 (5 bases each). Trimming pared 3 bases from V and 4 bases from J, leaving 16 bases between. Germline V gives CDR1 DFQATT, CDR2 SNEGSKA (reference sequence). The CDR3 covers 14 residues. The CDR3 DNA reads as TGCAGTGCTAGCTTTGGCGCGAGGGGATACGAGCAGTACTTC. It specifies CSASFGARGYEQYF.

A remark on this clonotype: This may arise from a read error, as a much more abundant clone is one base away. This chain connects TRBV12-3 or TRBV12-4 to TRBJ2-6; D ambiguous. The CDR3 loop spans 15 amino acids. The CDR3: CAGSLQSSGANVLTF. The CDR3 coding sequence is TGTGCCGGCAGTTTACAAAGCTCTGGGGCCAACGTCCTGACTTTC.

In this sample, this clonotype turned up many times. The gene calls are TRBV6-1 and TRBJ2-1; D call uncertain. Germline V lookup: CDR1 MNHNS, CDR2 SASEGT. The CDR3 totals 14 residues. V was pared by 7 bases and J by 0 bases, with 10 bases between. The CDR3 here is CASTSPSSYNEQFF. CDR3 DNA: TGTGCCAGCACCAGCCCTAGCTCCTACAATGAGCAGTTCTTC.

This clonotype was detected a few times. The junction departs from germline at one end; a sequencing error may be responsible. V is TRBV4-2 and J is TRBJ2-6; perhaps TRBD1 as D (5 bases). This CDR3 contains 17 residues. CDR1 and CDR2 from the germline V gene are LGHNA and YNFKEQ. The CDR3 DNA reads TGTGCCAGCAGCCAAGAAGGACACACCCCTGGGGCCAACATCCTGACTTTC. The encoded protein is CASSQEGHTPGANILTF.

The CDR3 DNA follows: TGCGCTGGCAGCAGAAGAGGGGGACTACGTGATGAGACAACTAATGAAAAACTGTTTTTT. It is translated as CAGSRRGGLRDETTNEKLFF. The V call is TRBV4-3, the J call TRBJ1-4; D perhaps matches TRBD1 (6 bases). The germline V gene encodes CDR1 LGHNA and CDR2 YSLEER. This CDR3 spans 20 amino acids.

The gene calls are TRBV29-1 and TRBJ1-5, with D possibly being TRBD1 (6 bases). CDR1 is SQVTM, CDR2 ANQGSEA, per germline. The CDR3 is 15 amino acids. Trimming pared 3 bases from V and 4 bases from J, leaving 16 bases between. CDR3 nucleotides: TGCAGCGTTGACCGGAGGGGGATAGCAAATCAGCCCCAGCATTTT. This translates into CSVDRRGIANQPQHF.

Regarding this clonotype: A junction boundary mismatches the germline segment, possibly from a read error. The rearrangement joins TRBV5-5 to TRBJ1-3, with 10 positions matching TRBD1. The CDR3 has 15 residues. Germline-derived CDR1 and CDR2 are SGHKS and YYEKEE (reference sequence). CDR3 region: CASSTTGTGVNIIYF. The CDR3 DNA reads TGTGCCAGCAGCACCACCGGGACAGGGGTAAACATCATATATTTT.

Points on this clonotype: This sequence may be a read error, since a much larger clone differs from it by one base. CDR3 DNA: TGCAGTGCTAGACTAGTGGTAGGCACAGATACGCAGTATTTT. Residues: CSARLVVGTDTQYF. This rearrangement joins TRBV20-1 to TRBJ2-3; D gene unclear. The CDR3 loop spans 14 amino acids. Germline lookup yields CDR1 DFQATT and CDR2 SNEGSKA (reference sequence). The V end was cut by 2 bases, the J end by 1 base, with 10 bases between.

Regarding this clonotype: Its ends do not fully match the called genes, so a read error is possible. J is TRBJ2-1 and V is TRBV20-1; D gene unclear. This CDR3 has 12 amino acids. Germline V gene lookup returns CDR1 DFQATT and CDR2 SNEGSKA (reference sequence). Here the CDR3 reads CGAHEGINEQFF. CDR3 DNA sequence: TGCGGTGCTCACGAAGGGATCAATGAGCAGTTCTTC.

The V gene is TRBV5-4, the J gene TRBJ2-6; a weak D match, TRBD1 (5 bases). V lost 3 bases to trimming and J lost 1 base, with 17 bases between them. Germline V gives CDR1 SGHNT, CDR2 YYREEE (reference sequence). This CDR3 region has 18 residues. The CDR3 region has the DNA TGTGCCAGCAGCTCCTCGGTAGGGGTGTATTCTGGGGCCAACGTCCTGACTTTC. This sequence encodes CASSSSVGVYSGANVLTF.

The rearrangement joins TRBV30 to TRBJ2-6, with D unclear. Germline V CDR1 and CDR2: GTSNPN, SVGIG (reference sequence). The V end lost 8 bases, the J end lost 1 base, and 9 bases lay between the germline ends. The CDR3 consists of 13 residues. The CDR3 DNA reads TGTGCCCGTCAACAATCTGGGGCCAACGTCCTGACTTTC. Protein product: CARQQSGANVLTF.

This clonotype was seen only a few times. This chain uses TRBV6-6 with TRBJ2-7; tentatively, D is TRBD1 (6 bases). The CDR3 is 15 amino acids. Trimming pared 0 bases from V and 1 base from J, leaving 10 bases between. CDR1 and CDR2 from the germline V gene are MNHNY and SVGAGI (reference sequence). The CDR3 nucleotides are TGTGCCAGCAGTTACTCAGATAGGGGGTCCTACGAGCAGTACTTC. Its protein is CASSYSDRGSYEQYF.

Of note for this clonotype: The CDR3 ends on some other residue instead of the conserved phenylalanine or tryptophan, so this is likely a read error. This rearrangement joins TRBV4-2 to TRBJ2-3, with 9 bases aligning to TRBD1. The CDR3 has 16 amino acids. Germline CDR1 reads LGHNA; CDR2 reads YNFKEQ. V was clipped by 0 bases and J by 7 bases; unmatched bases: 8. CDR3 residues: CASSQDPGTGINTQYL. Written as DNA, the CDR3 is TGTGCCAGCAGCCAAGACCCCGGGACAGGGATAAATACGCAGTATCTT.

This clonotype has a single count. At one end the junction does not follow the germline gene, possibly because of a read error. The CDR3 loop is CSAPAGEIQYF. The CDR3 DNA reads TGCAGTGCTCCCGCTGGGGAGATCCAGTACTTC. This chain links TRBV20-1 with TRBJ2-5; D is perhaps TRBD2 (5 bases). The CDR3 extends over 11 amino acids. Germline V CDR1 and CDR2: DFQATT, SNEGSKA (reference sequence).

This clonotype has a handful of counts. CDR3: CSTIMTGKSGYTF. CDR3 DNA sequence: TGCAGTACTATAATGACAGGGAAGAGTGGCTACACCTTC. The V gene is TRBV20-1, the J gene TRBJ1-2, with 7 positions matching TRBD1. CDR1 and CDR2 (germline): DFQATT, SNEGSKA (reference sequence). Unmatched junction bases numbered 13, after V lost 8 bases and J lost 7 bases. This CDR3 is 13 amino acids long.

This clonotype was counted many times. The chain joins TRBV20-1 to TRBJ1-3; possibly TRBD1 for D (5 bases). Germline V gene data show CDR1 as DFQATT and CDR2 as SNEGSKA (reference sequence). The CDR3 runs 13 residues. V was clipped by 3 bases and J by 2 bases, with 8 bases between them. The CDR3 sequence: CSARRGAGNTIYF. The CDR3 DNA is TGCAGTGCTAGGCGGGGGGCTGGAAACACCATATATTTT.

This sequence joins TRBV29-1 and TRBJ2-1; D may match TRBD1 or TRBD2 (6 bases each). Germline V gene data show CDR1 as SQVTM and CDR2 as ANQGSEA. This CDR3 region has 16 residues. V was shortened by 8 bases and J by 0 bases, with 20 bases between the two germline ends. The CDR3 region has the DNA TGCAGCATTGGGCCTTCCGGGGGCCTCTCCTACAATGAGCAGTTCTTC. It codes for CSIGPSGGLSYNEQFF.

This clonotype is a singleton in its sample. One end of the junction does not line up with germline, which may come from a read error. The V call is TRBV4-3, the J call TRBJ2-2; D unclear. CDR1 and CDR2 (germline): LGHNA, YSLEER. CDR3 size: 16 residues. The CDR3: CASTQEFRTNTGELFF. DNA of the CDR3: TGCGCAAGCACCCAAGAATTCAGAACGAACACCGGGGAGCTGTTTTTT.

The V call is TRBV5-6, the J call TRBJ1-1; tentatively, D is TRBD1 (5 bases). Looked up from germline, CDR1 is SGHDT and CDR2 is YYEEEE. Trimming stripped 0 bases from V and 5 bases from J, with 11 bases between. The CDR3 extends over 14 amino acids. The CDR3 DNA sequence: TGTGCCAGCAGCTTGGAACGGGGGTGGACTGAAGCTTTCTTT. Residues: CASSLERGWTEAFF. Variable domain in full (rest from reference TRBV5-6 and TRBJ1-1): DAGVTQSPTHLIKTRGQQVTLRCSPKSGHDTVSWYQQALGQGPQFIFQYYEEEERQRGNFPDRFSGHQFPNYSSELNVNALLLGDSALYLCASSLERGWTEAFFGQGTRLTVV.

In the case of this clonotype: A read error may produce the germline difference seen at one junction end. The chain employs TRBV6-4 and TRBJ2-3; D gene ambiguous. The CDR3 runs to 13 residues. CDR1 is MRHNA and CDR2 is SNTAGT in the germline V gene. The CDR3 sequence: CASSDRATDTHYF. The CDR3 DNA reads as TGTGCCAGCAGTGACAGGGCCACAGATACGCATTATTTT.

The rearrangement links TRBV20-1 to TRBJ2-1, with 7 nucleotides matching TRBD2. This CDR3 is built from 14 residues. In germline, CDR1 is DFQATT, CDR2 SNEGSKA (reference sequence). CDR3 nucleotide sequence: TGCAGGGGTAGACCCCCGGGACTACACAATGAGCAGTTCTTC. This translates into CRGRPPGLHNEQFF.

V and J are TRBV4-3 and TRBJ1-2, with unresolved D. CDR1 LGHNA and CDR2 YSLEER come from the germline V gene. This CDR3 has 14 amino acids. V was shortened by 6 bases and J by 1 base, with 12 bases between the two germline ends. This CDR3 is CASRQYRDNYGYTF. The CDR3 DNA is TGCGCCAGCAGGCAATATAGGGATAACTATGGCTACACCTTC.

A word on this clonotype: A much larger clone differs by one base, so this may be a read error. The V gene is TRBV20-1, the J gene TRBJ1-5, with 10 positions matching TRBD1. Germline assignment: CDR1 DFQATT and CDR2 SNEGSKA (reference sequence). This CDR3 has 15 amino acids. As DNA, the CDR3 is TGCAGAGCTATTCCGGGACAGGGGCGCATTCAGCCCCAGCATTTT. This gives the protein CRAIPGQGRIQPQHF.

Comments on this clonotype: With a much larger clone just one base away, this may be a read error. This sequence joins TRBV12-3 or TRBV12-4 and TRBJ2-3; D is unresolved. V was cut by 8 bases and J by 8 bases, with 11 bases left in between. The CDR3 has 11 amino acids. The CDR3 loop is CASGSVPTQYF. CDR3 nucleotide sequence: TGTGCCAGCGGTTCCGTTCCTACGCAGTATTTT.

Turning to this clonotype: The junction does not match germline at one end; this may be a read error. This rearrangement joins TRBV4-2 to TRBJ2-7; D perhaps matches TRBD1 (6 bases). Germline CDR1 LGHNA, CDR2 YNFKEQ. The CDR3 length is 14 residues. The CDR3 DNA follows: TGTGCCTGCAGCCGCACAGGGACCCCCTATGAGCAGTATTTC. Residues: CACSRTGTPYEQYF.